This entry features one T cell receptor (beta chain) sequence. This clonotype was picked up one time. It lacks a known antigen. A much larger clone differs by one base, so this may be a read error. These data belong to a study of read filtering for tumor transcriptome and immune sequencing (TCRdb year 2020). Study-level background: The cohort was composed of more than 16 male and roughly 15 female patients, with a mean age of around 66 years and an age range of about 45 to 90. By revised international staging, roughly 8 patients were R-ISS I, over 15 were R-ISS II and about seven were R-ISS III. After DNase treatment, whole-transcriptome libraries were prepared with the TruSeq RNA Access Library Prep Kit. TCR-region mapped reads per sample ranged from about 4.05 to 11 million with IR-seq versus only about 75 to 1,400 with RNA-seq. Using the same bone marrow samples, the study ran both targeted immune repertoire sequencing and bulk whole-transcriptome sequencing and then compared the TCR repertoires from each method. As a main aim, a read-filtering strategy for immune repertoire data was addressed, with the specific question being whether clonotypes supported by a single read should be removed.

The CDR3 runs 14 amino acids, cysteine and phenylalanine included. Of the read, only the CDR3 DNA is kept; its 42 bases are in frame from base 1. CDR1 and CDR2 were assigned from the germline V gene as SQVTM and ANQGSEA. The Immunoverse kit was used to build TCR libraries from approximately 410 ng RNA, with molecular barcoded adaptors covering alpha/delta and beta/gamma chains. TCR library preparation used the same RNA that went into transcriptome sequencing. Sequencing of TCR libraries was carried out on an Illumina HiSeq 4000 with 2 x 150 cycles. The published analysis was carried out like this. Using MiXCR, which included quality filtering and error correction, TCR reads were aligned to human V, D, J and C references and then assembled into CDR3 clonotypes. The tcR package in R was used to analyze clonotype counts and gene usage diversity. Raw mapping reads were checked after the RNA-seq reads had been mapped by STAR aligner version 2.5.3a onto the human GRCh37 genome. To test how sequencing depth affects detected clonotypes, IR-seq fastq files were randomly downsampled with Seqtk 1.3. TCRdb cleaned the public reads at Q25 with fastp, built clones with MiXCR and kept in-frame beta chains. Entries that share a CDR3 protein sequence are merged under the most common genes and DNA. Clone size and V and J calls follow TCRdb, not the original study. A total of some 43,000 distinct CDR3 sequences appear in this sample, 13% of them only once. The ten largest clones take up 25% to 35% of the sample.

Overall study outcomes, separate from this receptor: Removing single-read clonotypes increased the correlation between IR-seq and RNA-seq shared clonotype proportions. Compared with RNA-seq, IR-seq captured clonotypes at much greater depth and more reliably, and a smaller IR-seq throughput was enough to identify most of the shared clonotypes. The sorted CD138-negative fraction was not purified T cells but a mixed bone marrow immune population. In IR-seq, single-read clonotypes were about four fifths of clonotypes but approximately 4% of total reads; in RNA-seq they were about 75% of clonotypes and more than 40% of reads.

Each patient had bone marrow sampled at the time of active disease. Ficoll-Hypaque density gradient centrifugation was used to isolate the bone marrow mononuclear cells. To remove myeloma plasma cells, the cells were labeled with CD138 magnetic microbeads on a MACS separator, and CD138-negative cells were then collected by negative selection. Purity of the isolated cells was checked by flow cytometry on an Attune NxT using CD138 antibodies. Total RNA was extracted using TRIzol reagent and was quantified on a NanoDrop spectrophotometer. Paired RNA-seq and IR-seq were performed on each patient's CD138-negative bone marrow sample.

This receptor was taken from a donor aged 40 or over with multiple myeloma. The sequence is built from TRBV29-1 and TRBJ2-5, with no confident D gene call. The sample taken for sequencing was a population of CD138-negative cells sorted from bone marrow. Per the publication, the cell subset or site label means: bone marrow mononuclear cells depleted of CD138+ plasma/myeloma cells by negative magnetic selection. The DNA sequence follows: TGCAGCGTTGAAGTGGTAGGGAAACAAGGGACCCAGTACTTC. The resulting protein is CSVEVVGKQGTQYF.